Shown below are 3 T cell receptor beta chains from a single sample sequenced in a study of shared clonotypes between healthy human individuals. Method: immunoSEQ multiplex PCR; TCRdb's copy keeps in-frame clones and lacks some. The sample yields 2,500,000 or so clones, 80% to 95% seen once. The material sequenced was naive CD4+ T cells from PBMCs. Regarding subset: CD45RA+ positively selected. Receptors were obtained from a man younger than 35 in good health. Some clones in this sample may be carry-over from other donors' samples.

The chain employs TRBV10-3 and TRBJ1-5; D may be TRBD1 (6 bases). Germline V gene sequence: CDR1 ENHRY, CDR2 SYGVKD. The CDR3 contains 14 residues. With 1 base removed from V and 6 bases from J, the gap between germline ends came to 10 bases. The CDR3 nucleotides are TGTGCCATCAGTGAGTTACAGGGCGGTCAGCCCCAGCATTTT. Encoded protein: CAISELQGGQPQHF.

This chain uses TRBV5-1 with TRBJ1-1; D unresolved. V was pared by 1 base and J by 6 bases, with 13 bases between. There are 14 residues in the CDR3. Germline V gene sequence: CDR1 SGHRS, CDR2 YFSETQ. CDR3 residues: CASSLTSSGAEAFF. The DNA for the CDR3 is TGCGCCAGCAGCTTGACCTCATCCGGGGCTGAAGCTTTCTTT.

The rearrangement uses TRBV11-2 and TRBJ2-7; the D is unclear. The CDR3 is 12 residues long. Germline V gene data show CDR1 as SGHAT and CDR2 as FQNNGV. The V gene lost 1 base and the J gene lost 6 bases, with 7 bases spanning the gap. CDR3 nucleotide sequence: TGTGCCAGCAGCTTAGGACGGTCCGAGCAGTACTTC. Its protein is CASSLGRSEQYF.